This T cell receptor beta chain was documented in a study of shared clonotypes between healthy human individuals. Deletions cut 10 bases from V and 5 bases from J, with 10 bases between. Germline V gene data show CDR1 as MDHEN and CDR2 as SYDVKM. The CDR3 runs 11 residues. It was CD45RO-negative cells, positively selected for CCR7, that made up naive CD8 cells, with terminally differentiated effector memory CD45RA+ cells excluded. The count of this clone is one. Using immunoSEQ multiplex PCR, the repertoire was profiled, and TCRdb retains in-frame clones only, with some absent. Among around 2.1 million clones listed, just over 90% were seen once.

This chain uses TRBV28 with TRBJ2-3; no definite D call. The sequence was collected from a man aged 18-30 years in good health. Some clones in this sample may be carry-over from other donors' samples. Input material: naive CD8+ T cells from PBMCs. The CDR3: CATHQIDTQYF. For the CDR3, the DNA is TGTGCCACCCACCAGATAGATACGCAGTATTTT.